These T cell receptor beta chains were read from a single sample in a study of cytomegalovirus exposure and HLA in healthy donors. TCRdb keeps only in-frame clones here, not all; method: immunoSEQ multiplex PCR. This table has more than 65,000 clones, about two thirds appearing once. The sequenced sample was PBMCs. Receptors were obtained from a woman aged 50 to 60 in good health and CMV-seropositive. Both conserved end residues are part of each CDR3. A D gene is named only where the DNA matches it firmly. Clone sizes are given selectively: once, few, many, or a class where the clone is expanded.

V gene: TRBV14; clone size: -; J gene: TRBJ2-1; D gene: -; CDR3 protein: CASSFDRTFGNEQFF; CDR3 DNA: TGTGCCAGCAGCTTCGACAGGACTTTCGGCAATGAGCAGTTCTTC
V gene: TRBV4-1; clone size: -; J gene: TRBJ2-3; D gene: TRBD2; CDR3 protein: CASRGGLAGSTDTQYF; CDR3 DNA: TGCGCCAGCCGAGGCGGGCTAGCGGGCAGCACAGATACGCAGTATTTT
V gene: TRBV9; clone size: once; J gene: TRBJ2-2; D gene: TRBD1; CDR3 protein: CASSVTSGGTGELFF; CDR3 DNA: TGTGCCAGCAGCGTAACATCAGGGGGAACCGGGGAGCTGTTTTTT
V gene: TRBV6-4; clone size: few; J gene: TRBJ1-2; D gene: -; CDR3 protein: CASSKAQGFGGYTF; CDR3 DNA: TGTGCCAGCAGCAAAGCACAGGGTTTTGGTGGCTACACCTTC
V gene: TRBV6-5; clone size: -; J gene: TRBJ2-5; D gene: TRBD1; CDR3 protein: CASSYSQGAQETQYF; CDR3 DNA: TGTGCCAGCAGTTACTCACAGGGGGCCCAAGAGACCCAGTACTTC
V gene: TRBV7-2; clone size: -; J gene: TRBJ2-7; D gene: TRBD2; CDR3 protein: CASSPEPGGEQYF; CDR3 DNA: TGTGCCAGCAGTCCCGAGCCGGGAGGCGAGCAGTACTTC
V gene: TRBV11-2; clone size: -; J gene: TRBJ1-5; D gene: -; CDR3 protein: CASSLDLMQPQHF; CDR3 DNA: TGTGCCAGCAGCTTAGATCTAATGCAGCCCCAGCATTTT
V gene: TRBV7-9; clone size: -; J gene: TRBJ2-1; D gene: -; CDR3 protein: CASSARQGGNEQFF; CDR3 DNA: TGTGCCAGCAGCGCTCGACAGGGAGGCAATGAGCAGTTCTTC
V gene: TRBV7-9; clone size: once; J gene: TRBJ1-1; D gene: TRBD1; CDR3 protein: CASSPRDRPNTEAFF; CDR3 DNA: TGTGCCAGCAGCCCCCGGGACAGACCGAACACTGAAGCTTTCTTT
V gene: TRBV6-5; clone size: few; J gene: TRBJ2-2; D gene: -; CDR3 protein: CASSSDSPTGELFF; CDR3 DNA: TGTGCCAGCAGTTCGGACAGCCCCACCGGGGAGCTGTTTTTT
V gene: TRBV7-3; clone size: -; J gene: TRBJ2-3; D gene: -; CDR3 protein: CASSRTYTDTQYF; CDR3 DNA: TGTGCCAGCAGCCGAACTTACACAGATACGCAGTATTTT
V gene: TRBV4-1; clone size: -; J gene: TRBJ2-5; D gene: -; CDR3 protein: CASSQANYGTQYF; CDR3 DNA: TGCGCCAGCAGCCAAGCGAATTACGGGACCCAGTACTTC
V gene: TRBV2; clone size: -; J gene: TRBJ2-3; D gene: -; CDR3 protein: CASSVRELRGTDTQYF; CDR3 DNA: TGTGCCAGCAGTGTAAGGGAGTTGAGGGGCACAGATACGCAGTATTTT
V gene: TRBV28; clone size: -; J gene: TRBJ2-3; D gene: -; CDR3 protein: CASSFLGQTSTDTQYF; CDR3 DNA: TGTGCCAGCAGTTTCCTTGGACAGACATCCACAGATACGCAGTATTTT
V gene: TRBV7-9; clone size: -; J gene: TRBJ1-1; D gene: TRBD1; CDR3 protein: CASSAQGARSEAFF; CDR3 DNA: TGTGCCAGCAGCGCCCAGGGGGCGCGGTCTGAAGCTTTCTTT
V gene: TRBV6-1; clone size: -; J gene: TRBJ2-2; D gene: TRBD2; CDR3 protein: CASKSRGGNTGELFF; CDR3 DNA: TGTGCCAGCAAAAGTCGGGGGGGGAACACCGGGGAGCTGTTTTTT
V gene: TRBV5-1; clone size: few; J gene: TRBJ2-3; D gene: TRBD2; CDR3 protein: CASSLGLAGGVGTDTQYF; CDR3 DNA: TGCGCCAGCAGCTTGGGCCTAGCGGGGGGAGTGGGGACAGATACGCAGTATTTT
V gene: TRBV18; clone size: once; J gene: TRBJ1-1; D gene: TRBD1; CDR3 protein: CASSALQGAGNTEAFF; CDR3 DNA: TGTGCCAGCTCAGCCCTACAGGGGGCGGGGAACACTGAAGCTTTCTTT
V gene: TRBV11-2; clone size: -; J gene: TRBJ1-2; D gene: -; CDR3 protein: CASSLGGSYGYTF; CDR3 DNA: TGTGCCAGCAGCTTAGGCGGCAGCTATGGCTACACCTTC
V gene: TRBV21-1; clone size: few; J gene: TRBJ1-2; D gene: -; CDR3 protein: CASSKDWTGHGYTF; CDR3 DNA: TGTGCCAGCAGCAAAGATTGGACAGGGCATGGCTACACCTTC
V gene: TRBV7-3; clone size: few; J gene: TRBJ2-1; D gene: -; CDR3 protein: CASSLQTANEQFF; CDR3 DNA: TGTGCCAGCAGCTTACAGACAGCCAATGAGCAGTTCTTC
V gene: TRBV7-7; clone size: -; J gene: TRBJ2-5; D gene: TRBD2; CDR3 protein: CASSPRTSGGVETQYF; CDR3 DNA: TGTGCTAGCAGCCCCCGGACTAGCGGGGGGGTGGAGACCCAGTACTTC
V gene: TRBV4-1; clone size: -; J gene: TRBJ2-5; D gene: -; CDR3 protein: CASSQEIGWARQETQYF; CDR3 DNA: TGCGCCAGCAGCCAAGAGATAGGTTGGGCACGGCAAGAGACCCAGTACTTC
V gene: TRBV5-1; clone size: -; J gene: TRBJ2-7; D gene: TRBD2; CDR3 protein: CASSFLAGAYEQYF; CDR3 DNA: TGCGCCAGCAGCTTCCTAGCGGGAGCCTACGAGCAGTACTTC
V gene: TRBV6-1; clone size: few; J gene: TRBJ1-2; D gene: -; CDR3 protein: CASRIRDTHGYTF; CDR3 DNA: TGTGCCAGCAGAATCCGGGACACCCATGGCTACACCTTC
V gene: TRBV10-3; clone size: -; J gene: TRBJ2-7; D gene: TRBD1; CDR3 protein: CAIRVTGQGNEQYF; CDR3 DNA: TGTGCCATCAGAGTGACGGGACAGGGAAACGAGCAGTACTTC
V gene: TRBV28; clone size: -; J gene: TRBJ1-1; D gene: -; CDR3 protein: CASSLGRQDTEAFF; CDR3 DNA: TGTGCCAGCAGCCTGGGGAGGCAGGACACTGAAGCTTTCTTT
V gene: TRBV27; clone size: -; J gene: TRBJ2-6; D gene: TRBD2; CDR3 protein: CASSLLPSGGAGANVLTF; CDR3 DNA: TGTGCCAGCAGTTTATTGCCTAGCGGGGGGGCTGGGGCCAACGTCCTGACTTTC
V gene: TRBV5-1; clone size: few; J gene: TRBJ1-3; D gene: -; CDR3 protein: CASSLASSGNTIYF; CDR3 DNA: TGCGCCAGCAGCTTGGCGAGCTCTGGAAACACCATATATTTT
V gene: TRBV5-8; clone size: -; J gene: TRBJ1-2; D gene: TRBD1; CDR3 protein: CASSWGQYGYTF; CDR3 DNA: TGTGCCAGCAGCTGGGGACAGTATGGCTACACCTTC
V gene: TRBV7-3; clone size: -; J gene: TRBJ2-2; D gene: -; CDR3 protein: CASSLNGGSTGELFF; CDR3 DNA: TGTGCCAGCAGCTTAAACGGAGGGTCCACCGGGGAGCTGTTTTTT
V gene: TRBV7-9; clone size: -; J gene: TRBJ2-5; D gene: -; CDR3 protein: CASRSGTSGQYF; CDR3 DNA: TGTGCCAGCCGTAGCGGCACGAGCGGCCAGTACTTC
V gene: TRBV6-5; clone size: few; J gene: TRBJ1-2; D gene: TRBD1; CDR3 protein: CASSSDRIYGYTF; CDR3 DNA: TGTGCCAGCAGCTCGGACAGGATCTATGGCTACACCTTC
V gene: TRBV5-1; clone size: -; J gene: TRBJ1-6; D gene: -; CDR3 protein: CASRPTQGIHNSPLHF; CDR3 DNA: TGCGCCAGCAGGCCTACCCAGGGAATACATAATTCACCCCTCCACTTT
V gene: TRBV6-1; clone size: -; J gene: TRBJ2-3; D gene: -; CDR3 protein: CASSEGSRGSTDTQYF; CDR3 DNA: TGTGCCAGCAGTGAAGGGTCCCGGGGAAGCACAGATACGCAGTATTTT
V gene: TRBV27; clone size: -; J gene: TRBJ1-1; D gene: -; CDR3 protein: CASSLGPNTEAFF; CDR3 DNA: TGTGCCAGCAGTTTGGGCCCTAACACTGAAGCTTTCTTT
V gene: TRBV9; clone size: few; J gene: TRBJ2-1; D gene: TRBD2; CDR3 protein: CASSGPRGGNYNEQFF; CDR3 DNA: TGTGCCAGCAGCGGCCCCCGGGGGGGGAACTACAATGAGCAGTTCTTC
V gene: TRBV6-5; clone size: -; J gene: TRBJ1-1; D gene: -; CDR3 protein: CASTRGVPNTEAFF; CDR3 DNA: TGTGCCAGCACCAGGGGTGTTCCGAACACTGAAGCTTTCTTT
V gene: TRBV5-1; clone size: -; J gene: TRBJ2-7; D gene: -; CDR3 protein: CASSLASRGTSYEQYF; CDR3 DNA: TGCGCCAGCAGCTTGGCCTCCCGGGGGACCTCCTACGAGCAGTACTTC
V gene: TRBV27; clone size: -; J gene: TRBJ1-1; D gene: -; CDR3 protein: CASSPRVNTEAFF; CDR3 DNA: TGTGCCAGCAGCCCCAGGGTGAACACTGAAGCTTTCTTT
V gene: TRBV14; clone size: -; J gene: TRBJ2-1; D gene: TRBD2; CDR3 protein: CASSQGLAGGHAYNEQFF; CDR3 DNA: TGTGCCAGCAGTCAGGGACTAGCGGGGGGCCATGCATACAATGAGCAGTTCTTC
V gene: TRBV28; clone size: -; J gene: TRBJ1-1; D gene: -; CDR3 protein: CASSLIQGGTEAFF; CDR3 DNA: TGTGCCAGCAGTTTGATCCAGGGAGGCACTGAAGCTTTCTTT
V gene: TRBV6-5; clone size: -; J gene: TRBJ2-2; D gene: -; CDR3 protein: CASVASGTGELFF; CDR3 DNA: TGTGCCAGCGTTGCCAGTGGCACCGGGGAGCTGTTTTTT
V gene: TRBV5-1; clone size: few; J gene: TRBJ1-1; D gene: -; CDR3 protein: CASTPYSGGRTEAFF; CDR3 DNA: TGCGCCAGCACCCCATACTCGGGGGGCAGGACTGAAGCTTTCTTT
V gene: TRBV27; clone size: -; J gene: TRBJ2-6; D gene: -; CDR3 protein: CASRYSGANVLTF; CDR3 DNA: TGTGCCAGCAGATACTCTGGGGCCAACGTCCTGACTTTC